This T cell receptor (beta chain) was documented in a study of cytomegalovirus exposure and HLA in healthy donors. Across the study: Previous work identified 100 million or so unique TCR beta sequences from around 170 million T cells. Findings and caveats of the study: Cytomegalovirus-associated TCR beta chains were listed, numbering 164. A later analysis associated some 18,000 TCR beta sequences with HLA alleles at a 0.05 false discovery rate.

This PCR relied on a set of 60 Vbeta primers and 13 Jbeta primers. Only in-frame clones appear in the TCRdb table, and some are missing; sequencing was by immunoSEQ multiplex PCR. The top ten hold 1.5% to 2% of the sample, which has 150,000 to 200,000 clones, roughly 80% seen once. Concerning this clone: Antigen: not known. Other DNA sequences within the sample encode an identical CDR3.

V was trimmed by 2 bases and J by 4 bases, leaving 6 bases between them. CDR1 is MDHEN, CDR2 SYDVKM, per germline. The CDR3 is 12 residues long. J is TRBJ2-7 and V is TRBV28, with D perhaps TRBD1 (5 bases). The specimen sequenced was PBMCs. The receptor's source is a woman aged 18-29 years in good health and CMV-seronegative. The CDR3 coding sequence is TGTGCCAGCAGTTTAAAGGGGTACGAGCAGTACGTC. Encoded protein: CASSLKGYEQYV.